This T cell receptor (beta chain) was captured by sequencing in a study of regulatory T cells in long-lasting Graves disease. Germline CDR1 and CDR2: DFQATT and SNEGSKA (reference sequence). The CDR3 contains 12 residues. With 6 bases removed from V and 6 bases from J, the gap between germline ends came to 12 bases. With respect to this clonotype: Its antigen is as yet unknown.

Arm-PCR of CDR3 regions and iRepertoire HTBI primers were the basis on which TCR beta libraries were built. From the multiplex PCR reads, TCRdb called clonotypes with MiXCR, one entry per CDR3 protein. Of 350,000 to 400,000 distinct CDR3 sequences in the sample, less than 20% were seen once. Study conclusions and caveats: Only a small sample size was used, which may have cut accuracy. With persistent disease, TRBV28, TRBJ1-2 and TRBJ2-5 were the favored segments.

The time point was: newly diagnosed GD, antithyroid drugs for less than 3 months. PBMC-derived RNA was used for the TCR library. Graves' disease diagnosis followed American Thyroid Association guidelines. Sequencing was performed on peripheral blood mononuclear cells (PBMCs), taken at new diagnosis, from a patient treated with antithyroid drugs. V usage is TRBV20-1 and J usage is TRBJ2-1; a possible D gene is TRBD1 (6 bases). The clonotype comes from a female donor with Graves disease. The CDR3 DNA reads as TGCAGTGCCGATGGGACACGCAATGAGCAGTTCTTC. Translating gives CSADGTRNEQFF.